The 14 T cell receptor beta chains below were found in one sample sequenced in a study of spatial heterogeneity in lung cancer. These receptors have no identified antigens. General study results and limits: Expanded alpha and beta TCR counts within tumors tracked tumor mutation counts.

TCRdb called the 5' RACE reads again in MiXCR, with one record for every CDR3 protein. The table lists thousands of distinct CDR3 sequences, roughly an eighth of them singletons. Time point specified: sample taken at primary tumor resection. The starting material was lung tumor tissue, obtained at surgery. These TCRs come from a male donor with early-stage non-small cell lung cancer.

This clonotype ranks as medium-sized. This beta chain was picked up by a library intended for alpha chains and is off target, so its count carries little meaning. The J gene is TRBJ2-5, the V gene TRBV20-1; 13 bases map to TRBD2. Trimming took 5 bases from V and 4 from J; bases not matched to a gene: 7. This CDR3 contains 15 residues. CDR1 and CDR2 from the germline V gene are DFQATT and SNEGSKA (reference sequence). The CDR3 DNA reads TGCAGTGCTCTCGGGACTAGCGGGATAGGAGAGACCCAGTACTTC. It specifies CSALGTSGIGETQYF.

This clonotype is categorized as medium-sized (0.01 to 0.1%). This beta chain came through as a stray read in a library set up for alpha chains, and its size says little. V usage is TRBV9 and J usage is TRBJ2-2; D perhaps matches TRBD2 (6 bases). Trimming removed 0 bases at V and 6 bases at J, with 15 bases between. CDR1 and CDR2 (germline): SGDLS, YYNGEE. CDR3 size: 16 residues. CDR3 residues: CASSVDGRESPGELFF. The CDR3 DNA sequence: TGTGCCAGCAGCGTAGATGGCCGGGAGTCCCCCGGGGAGCTGTTTTTT.

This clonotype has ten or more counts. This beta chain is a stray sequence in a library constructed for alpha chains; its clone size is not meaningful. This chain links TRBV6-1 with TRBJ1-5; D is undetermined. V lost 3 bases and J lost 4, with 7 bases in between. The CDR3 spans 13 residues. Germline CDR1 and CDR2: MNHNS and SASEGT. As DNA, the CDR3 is TGTGCCAGCAGTGATACGCCGAATCAGCCCCAGCATTTT. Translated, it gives CASSDTPNQPQHF.

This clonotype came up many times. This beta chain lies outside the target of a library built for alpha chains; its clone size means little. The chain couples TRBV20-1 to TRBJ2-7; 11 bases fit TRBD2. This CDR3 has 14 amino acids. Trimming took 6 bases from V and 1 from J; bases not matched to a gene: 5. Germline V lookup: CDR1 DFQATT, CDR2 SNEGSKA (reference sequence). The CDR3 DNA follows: TGCAGTGCCCCACTAGCGGGGGATTCCTACGAGCAGTACTTC. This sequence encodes CSAPLAGDSYEQYF.

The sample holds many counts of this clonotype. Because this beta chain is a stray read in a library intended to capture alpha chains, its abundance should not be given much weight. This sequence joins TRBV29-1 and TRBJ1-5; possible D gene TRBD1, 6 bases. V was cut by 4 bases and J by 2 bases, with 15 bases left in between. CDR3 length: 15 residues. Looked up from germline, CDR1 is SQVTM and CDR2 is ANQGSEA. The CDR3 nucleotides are TGCAGCGTTGCCCTGGGTGGGGGCCGCAATCAGCCCCAGCATTTT. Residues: CSVALGGGRNQPQHF.

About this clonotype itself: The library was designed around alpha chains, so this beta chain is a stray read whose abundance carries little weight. The CDR3 DNA follows: TGTGCCAGCAGCTTATCTGCAGGGACGGACGAGCAGTACTTC. This sequence encodes CASSLSAGTDEQYF. The rearrangement links TRBV7-9 to TRBJ2-7; D possibly matches TRBD1 or TRBD2 (5 bases each). The CDR3 runs 14 residues. Germline V CDR1 and CDR2: SEHNR, FQNEAQ (reference sequence). V was cut by 2 bases and J by 5 bases, with 13 bases left in between.

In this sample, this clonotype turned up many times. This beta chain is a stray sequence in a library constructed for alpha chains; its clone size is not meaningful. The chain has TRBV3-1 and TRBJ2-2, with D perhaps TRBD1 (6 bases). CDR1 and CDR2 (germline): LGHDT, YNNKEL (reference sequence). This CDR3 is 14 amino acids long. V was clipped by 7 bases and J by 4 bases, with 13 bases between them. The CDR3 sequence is CASNRGQVTGELFF. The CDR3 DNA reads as TGTGCCAGCAACCGGGGACAAGTCACCGGGGAGCTGTTTTTT.

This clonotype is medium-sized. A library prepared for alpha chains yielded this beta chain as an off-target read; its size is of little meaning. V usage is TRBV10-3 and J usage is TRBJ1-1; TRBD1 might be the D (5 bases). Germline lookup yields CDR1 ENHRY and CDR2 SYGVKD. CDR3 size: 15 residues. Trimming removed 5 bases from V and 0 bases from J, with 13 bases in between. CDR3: CAISLRDGLNTEAFF. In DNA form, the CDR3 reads TGTGCCATCAGTCTCCGGGACGGATTGAACACTGAAGCTTTCTTT.

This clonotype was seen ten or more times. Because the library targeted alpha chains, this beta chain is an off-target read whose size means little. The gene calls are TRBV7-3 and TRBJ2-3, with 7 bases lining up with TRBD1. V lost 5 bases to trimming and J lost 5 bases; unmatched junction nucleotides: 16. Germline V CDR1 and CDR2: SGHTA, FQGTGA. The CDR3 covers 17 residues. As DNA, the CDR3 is TGTGCCAGCAGCCCCCCCGGACAGGACAAAGCTCTAGATACGCAGTATTTT. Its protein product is CASSPPGQDKALDTQYF.

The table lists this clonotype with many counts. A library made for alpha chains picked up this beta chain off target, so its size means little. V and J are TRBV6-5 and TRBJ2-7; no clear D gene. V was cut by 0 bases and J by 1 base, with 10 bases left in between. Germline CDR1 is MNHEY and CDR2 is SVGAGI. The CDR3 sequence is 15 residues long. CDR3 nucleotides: TGTGCCAGCAGTTACTCTTCCTTTGGGTCCTACGAGCAGTACTTC. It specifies CASSYSSFGSYEQYF.

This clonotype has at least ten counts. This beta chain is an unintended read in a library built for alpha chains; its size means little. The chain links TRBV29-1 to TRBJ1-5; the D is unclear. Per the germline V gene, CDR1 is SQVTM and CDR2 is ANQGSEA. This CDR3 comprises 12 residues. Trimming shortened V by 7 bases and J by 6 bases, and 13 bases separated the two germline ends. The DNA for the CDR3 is TGCAGCGGCGGGTCTCTTGGTCAGCCCCAGCATTTT. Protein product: CSGGSLGQPQHF.

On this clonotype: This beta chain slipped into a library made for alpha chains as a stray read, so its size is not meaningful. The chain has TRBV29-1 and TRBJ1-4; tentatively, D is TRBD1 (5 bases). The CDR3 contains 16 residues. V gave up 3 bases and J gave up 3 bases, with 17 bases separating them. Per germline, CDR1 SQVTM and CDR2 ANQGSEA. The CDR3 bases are TGCAGCGTTGATACCCGGGACGGCAAATCTAATGAAAAACTGTTTTTT. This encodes CSVDTRDGKSNEKLFF.

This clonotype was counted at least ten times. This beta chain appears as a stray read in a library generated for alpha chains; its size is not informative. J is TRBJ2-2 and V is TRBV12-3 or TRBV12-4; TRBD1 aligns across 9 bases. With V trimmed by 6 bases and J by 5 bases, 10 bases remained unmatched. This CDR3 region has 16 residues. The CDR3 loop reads CASSETGTGRTGELFF. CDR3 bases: TGTGCCAGCAGCGAAACCGGGACAGGGCGGACCGGGGAGCTGTTTTTT.

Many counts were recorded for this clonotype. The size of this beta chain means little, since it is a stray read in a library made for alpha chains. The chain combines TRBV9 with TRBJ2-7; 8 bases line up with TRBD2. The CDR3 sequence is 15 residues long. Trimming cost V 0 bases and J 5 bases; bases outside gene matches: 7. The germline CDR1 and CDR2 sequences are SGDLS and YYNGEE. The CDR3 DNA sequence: TGTGCCAGCAGCGTAGGAAACGGGAGGGCCGACGAGCAGTACTTC. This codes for CASSVGNGRADEQYF.